These 28 T cell receptor beta chains share one sample of origin, sequenced in a study of T cells in Graves' hyperthyroidism and ophthalmopathy. TCR beta CDR3 region amplification was performed from RNA transcripts. RT-PCR in the first round (using the HTBI primer set) targeted the TCR CDR3. MiXCR, run by TCRdb on the multiplex PCR reads, gives a single entry per CDR3 protein. This table has approximately 420,000 distinct CDR3 sequences, about 13% appearing once. Source material: blood. All receptors derive from a woman under 30 with Graves' hyperthyroidism.

This chain links TRBV4-1 with TRBJ2-2, with 9 positions matching TRBD2. The V and J ends lost 0 bases and 0 bases, in that order; junction bases with no gene match: 8. Germline V gene sequence: CDR1 MGHRA, CDR2 YSYEKL. CDR3 length: 19 residues. The CDR3 region is CASSQDPGRTSANTGELFF. CDR3 nucleotides: TGCGCCAGCAGCCAAGACCCGGGCAGGACTAGCGCGAACACCGGGGAGCTGTTTTTT.

V is TRBV9 and J is TRBJ1-6; maybe TRBD1 (5 bases). Between the trimmed V and J ends, which lost 3 bases and 8 bases, there was a span of 18 bases. CDR3 length: 16 residues. Germline lookup yields CDR1 SGDLS and CDR2 YYNGEE. The CDR3 loop is CASSGGAFRGDSPLHF. CDR3 DNA sequence: TGTGCCAGCAGCGGAGGGGCATTCCGGGGGGATTCACCCCTCCACTTT.

This clonotype has a handful of counts. The genes are TRBV11-2 and TRBJ2-7; 7 bases align to TRBD1. The CDR3 is made up of 11 amino acids. Germline CDR1 SGHAT, CDR2 FQNNGV. The trim removed 5 bases at V and 7 bases at J, leaving 2 bases unmatched. The CDR3 sequence is CASSETGEQYF. CDR3 DNA sequence: TGTGCCAGCAGCGAGACAGGGGAGCAGTACTTC. Based on the CDR3 plus reference TRBV11-2 and TRBJ2-7, the full variable domain is EAGVAQSPRYKIIEKRQSVAFWCNPISGHATLYWYQQILGQGPKLLIQFQNNGVVDDSQLPKDRFSAERLKGVDSTLKIQPAKLEDSAVYLCASSETGEQYFGPGTRLTVT.

V gene TRBV29-1 combines with J gene TRBJ1-5, with D possibly TRBD1 on 6 matching bases. CDR1 is SQVTM and CDR2 is ANQGSEA in the germline V gene. The CDR3 is made up of 14 amino acids. Trimming removed 4 bases from V and 5 bases from J, with 15 bases in between. The CDR3 bases are TGCAGCGTTGGGGCCGGGACAAGCGATCAGCCCCAGCATTTT. Its protein is CSVGAGTSDQPQHF.

The V and J genes are TRBV12-3 or TRBV12-4 and TRBJ1-1; tentative D call: TRBD1 (6 bases). V was trimmed by 5 bases and J by 3 bases, leaving 10 bases between them. The CDR3 sequence is 13 residues long. This CDR3 is CASSTRQDTEAFF. In DNA, the CDR3 is TGTGCCAGCAGTACAAGACAGGACACTGAAGCTTTCTTT.

A few counts support this clonotype. The chain couples TRBV5-6 to TRBJ1-4, with 7 bases fitting TRBD1. Germline lookup yields CDR1 SGHDT and CDR2 YYEEEE. With 1 base clipped from V and 8 bases from J, the junction kept 8 bases outside the gene matches. This CDR3 has 15 residues. The CDR3 DNA is TGTGCCAGCAGCTTGTACGACAGGGCCTGGGAAAAACTGTTTTTT. It specifies CASSLYDRAWEKLFF.

The V call is TRBV5-1, the J call TRBJ1-2; D gene unclear. The CDR3 extends over 13 amino acids. Germline-derived CDR1 and CDR2 are SGHRS and YFSETQ. V lost 2 bases and J 4 bases, leaving 9 bases between the germline ends. The CDR3 nucleotides are TGCGCCAGCAGCTTTTGGACCCTCTATGGCTACACCTTC. Translating it yields CASSFWTLYGYTF.

The V gene is TRBV19, the J gene TRBJ2-1; D gene ambiguous. This CDR3 spans 14 amino acids. CDR1 is LNHDA and CDR2 is SQIVND in the germline V gene (reference sequence). V was trimmed by 3 bases and J by 7 bases, leaving 13 bases between them. In nucleotides, the CDR3 is TGTGCCAGTAGTATCGGTGGTAGACGGAATGAGCAGTTCTTC. This sequence encodes CASSIGGRRNEQFF.

This clonotype was counted many times. The chain has TRBV10-3 and TRBJ1-2; D ambiguous. Trimming left V 4 bases short and J 4 bases short, with 13 bases between. Germline V CDR1 and CDR2: ENHRY, SYGVKD. The CDR3 runs to 14 residues. CDR3 loop: CAISVTPSVYGYTF. The CDR3 coding sequence is TGTGCCATCAGTGTGACTCCGAGCGTCTATGGCTACACCTTC.

This clonotype was counted a few times. This sequence joins TRBV29-1 and TRBJ2-2; TRBD1 matches at 10 bases. The CDR3 runs 13 residues. Germline values: CDR1 SQVTM, CDR2 ANQGSEA. The junction had 6 bases not matched to a gene; V was cut back by 7 bases and J by 7 bases. Here the CDR3 reads CSGKTGGSGELFF. Written as DNA, the CDR3 is TGCAGCGGGAAGACAGGGGGCAGCGGGGAGCTGTTTTTT.

This clonotype came up once. No conserved phenylalanine or tryptophan ends this CDR3, so it is likely a read error. The gene calls are TRBV12-3 or TRBV12-4 and TRBJ1-5; unclear D gene. The length of the CDR3 is 15 residues. V lost 1 base to trimming and J lost 0 bases, with 7 bases between them. For the CDR3, the DNA is TGTGCCAGCAGTTTAGGCCCAGGTAGCAATCAGCCCCAGCATCTT. This encodes CASSLGPGSNQPQHL.

Ten or more counts support this clonotype. The chain uses TRBV10-2 and TRBJ2-7; D is unresolved. V lost 6 bases and J 0 bases, leaving 15 bases between the germline ends. Germline V gene data show CDR1 as WSHSY and CDR2 as SAAADI. The CDR3 spans 15 residues. Here the CDR3 reads CASSSDGRSSYEQYF. The CDR3 bases are TGCGCCAGCAGCTCGGACGGCCGAAGCTCCTACGAGCAGTACTTC.

This clonotype has just a few counts. An end of the junction does not agree with germline; a read error may underlie this. This chain links TRBV5-1 with TRBJ2-7, with TRBD1 as a possible D gene (5 bases). Germline loops: CDR1 SGHRS, CDR2 YFSETQ. This CDR3 has 14 amino acids. CDR3: CASSWGVRANEQHF. The CDR3 region has the DNA TGCGCCAGCAGCTGGGGTGTCAGGGCCAACGAGCAGCACTTC. The full variable domain, its missing parts supplied by reference TRBV5-1 and TRBJ2-7, is KAGVTQTPRYLIKTRGQQVTLSCSPISGHRSVSWYQQTPGQGLQFLFEYFSETQRNKGNFPGRFSGRQFSNSRSEMNVSTLELGDSALYLCASSWGVRANEQHFGPGTRLTVT.

This clonotype was found many times. The chain links TRBV20-1 to TRBJ2-2; no reliable D call. The germline CDR1 and CDR2 sequences are DFQATT and SNEGSKA (reference sequence). V was cut by 3 bases and J by 0 bases, with 5 bases left in between. This CDR3 has 13 amino acids. The CDR3 nucleotides are TGCAGTGCTAGCGTATCGAACACCGGGGAGCTGTTTTTT. This translates into CSASVSNTGELFF.

This clonotype occurred many times. The CDR3 nucleotides read TGTGCCAGCAGTTACACGGACCGGAACACTGAAGCTTTCTTT. It specifies CASSYTDRNTEAFF. The rearrangement uses TRBV6-5 and TRBJ1-1; D unclear. This CDR3 comprises 14 residues. Trimming removed 2 bases at V and 1 base at J, with 8 bases between. Germline V gene lookup returns CDR1 MNHEY and CDR2 SVGAGI.

This clonotype was observed a few times. The V and J genes are TRBV5-4 and TRBJ1-2; tentative D call: TRBD1 (5 bases). Trimming stripped 4 bases from V and 6 bases from J, with 10 bases between. CDR1 and CDR2 (germline): SGHNT, YYREEE (reference sequence). The CDR3 is 12 amino acids. CDR3 bases: TGTGCCAGCAGCCCATGGGGGGATGGCTACACCTTC. It codes for CASSPWGDGYTF.

This clonotype was seen ten or more times. J is TRBJ2-2 and V is TRBV7-2; D call uncertain. The CDR3 has 13 residues. Germline loops: CDR1 SGHTA, CDR2 FQGNSA. The V end was cut by 5 bases, the J end by 6 bases, with 10 bases between. The DNA for the CDR3 is TGTGCCAGCAGCCAGGTCGGAGCCGGGGAGCTGTTTTTT. It encodes CASSQVGAGELFF. The variable domain in full, with the rest retrieved from reference TRBV7-2 and TRBJ2-2, is GAGVSQSPSNKVTEKGKDVELRCDPISGHTALYWYRQSLGQGLEFLIYFQGNSAPDKSGLPSDRFSAERTGGSVSTLTIQRTQQEDSAVYLCASSQVGAGELFFGEGSRLTVL.

This clonotype showed up just a few times. The rearrangement links TRBV11-3 to TRBJ2-2; D not resolved. CDR3 length: 14 residues. Germline V gene lookup returns CDR1 SGHNT and CDR2 YENEEA. The ends were cut back, 2 bases at V and 7 bases at J, with 11 bases in the middle. The CDR3 region is CASSLNRLSGELFF. The DNA of the CDR3 is TGTGCCAGCAGCTTAAATCGGCTAAGCGGGGAGCTGTTTTTT.

This clonotype turned up a few times. An end of the junction does not agree with germline; a read error may underlie this. This sequence joins TRBV4-2 and TRBJ1-2; 7 positions match TRBD1. The CDR3 totals 16 residues. Germline CDR1 LGHNA, CDR2 YNFKEQ. Here the CDR3 DNA reads TGTGCCAGCAGTCAAGGGGGCAGGGGGAATAACTATGGCTACACCTTC. Its translation is CASSQGGRGNNYGYTF.

This clonotype was detected a few times. The chain couples TRBV5-5 to TRBJ1-2; 10 bases fit TRBD1. Germline V CDR1 and CDR2: SGHKS, YYEKEE (reference sequence). This CDR3 contains 14 residues. The junction had 3 bases not matched to a gene; V was cut back by 0 bases and J by 7 bases. CDR3 protein: CASSLGQGAFGYTF. In DNA, the CDR3 is TGTGCCAGCAGCTTGGGACAGGGGGCGTTTGGCTACACCTTC. Full variable domain (rest looked up from reference TRBV5-5 and TRBJ1-2): DAGVTQSPTHLIKTRGQQVTLRCSPISGHKSVSWYQQVLGQGPQFIFQYYEKEERGRGNFPDRFSARQFPNYSSELNVNALLLGDSALYLCASSLGQGAFGYTFGSGTRLTVV.

This clonotype has at least ten counts. This sequence joins TRBV5-1 and TRBJ1-1, with D possibly being TRBD1 (6 bases). V gave up 2 bases and J gave up 0 bases, with 14 bases separating them. Germline V gives CDR1 SGHRS, CDR2 YFSETQ. The CDR3 extends over 16 amino acids. The CDR3 protein is CASSLTGSAMNTEAFF. CDR3 DNA sequence: TGCGCCAGCAGCTTAACAGGGTCGGCTATGAACACTGAAGCTTTCTTT.

This clonotype was seen repeatedly, ten times or more. The chain has TRBV6-1 and TRBJ2-7, with D unclear. CDR1 is MNHNS, CDR2 SASEGT, per germline. The CDR3 is 13 amino acids. With 7 bases removed from V and 1 base from J, the gap between germline ends came to 11 bases. CDR3 coding DNA: TGTGCCAGCACCTTAGACTCGTCCTACGAGCAGTACTTC. It encodes CASTLDSSYEQYF.

This clonotype was seen only a few times. A much more abundant neighbour one base away suggests this may be a read error. The CDR3 bases are TGTGCCAGCAGCTCCAGTAGCGGAGGGTCCTACAATGAGCAGTTCTTC. Translation gives CASSSSSGGSYNEQFF. The rearrangement joins TRBV7-8 to TRBJ2-1; a possible D gene is TRBD2 (6 bases). V shed 4 bases and J shed 1 base, with 14 bases lying between them. CDR3 length: 16 amino acids. Germline V lookup: CDR1 SGHVS, CDR2 FQNEAQ.

This clonotype was recorded many times. The chain has TRBV3-1 and TRBJ1-1; no clear D gene. V was cut by 3 bases and J by 4 bases, with 12 bases left in between. The CDR3 loop spans 14 amino acids. CDR1 and CDR2 (germline): LGHDT, YNNKEL (reference sequence). The CDR3 DNA is TGTGCCAGCAGCCACTCATCCGCGGGCACTGAAGCTTTCTTT. Its protein product is CASSHSSAGTEAFF. Filled out from reference TRBV3-1 and TRBJ1-1, the complete variable domain reads DTAVSQTPKYLVTQMGNDKSIKCEQNLGHDTMYWYKQDSKKFLKIMFSYNNKELIINETVPNRFSPKSPDKAHLNLHINSLELGDSAVYFCASSHSSAGTEAFFGQGTRLTVV.

This clonotype was counted at least ten times. The chain combines TRBV28 with TRBJ2-2, with D perhaps TRBD1 or TRBD2 (5 bases each). The CDR3 spans 13 residues. Germline CDR1 and CDR2: MDHEN and SYDVKM. V lost 8 bases to trimming and J lost 0 bases, with 7 bases between them. CDR3 residues: CASLGPNTGELFF. The CDR3 DNA reads as TGTGCCAGCCTGGGACCGAACACCGGGGAGCTGTTTTTT.

This clonotype occurred many times. The chain employs TRBV12-3 or TRBV12-4 and TRBJ1-2; tentatively, D is TRBD1 (6 bases). Trimming pared 5 bases from V and 4 bases from J, leaving 17 bases between. This CDR3 spans 15 amino acids. The CDR3 here is CASSRTQGTSYGYTF. The CDR3 DNA reads TGTGCCAGCAGTCGTACCCAGGGGACATCCTATGGCTACACCTTC.

Ten or more counts support this clonotype. This chain uses TRBV29-1 with TRBJ2-7; D perhaps matches TRBD2 (6 bases). Germline values: CDR1 SQVTM, CDR2 ANQGSEA. Trimming shortened V by 8 bases and J by 2 bases, and 16 bases separated the two germline ends. The CDR3 contains 13 residues. CDR3 protein: CSRAPSDTYEQYF. CDR3 coding DNA: TGCAGCCGTGCTCCTAGCGACACCTACGAGCAGTACTTC.

In its sample, this clonotype was seen many times. The chain joins TRBV6-1 to TRBJ1-1; D is perhaps TRBD1 (5 bases). There are 13 residues in the CDR3. Looked up from germline, CDR1 is MNHNS and CDR2 is SASEGT. Trimming stripped 6 bases from V and 6 bases from J, with 14 bases between. This CDR3 is CASRVPQGPEAFF. The CDR3 DNA sequence: TGTGCCAGCAGGGTTCCGCAGGGTCCTGAAGCTTTCTTT.